The T cell receptor beta chain described here comes from a study of T-cell reconstitution after alpha-beta-depleted transplantation in children. This clonotype has more than one count but fewer than ten. Germline loops: CDR1 SGHTA, CDR2 FQGTGA. Trimming left V 0 bases short and J 10 bases short, with 13 bases between. The CDR3 totals 14 residues. Preparation of the TCRbeta library used unique molecular identifiers. TCRdb processed the PCR reads anew with MiXCR; each CDR3 protein has one entry. In the table there are over 300,000 distinct CDR3 sequences, 10% of which are singletons. The chain has TRBV7-3 and TRBJ2-1; D is perhaps TRBD1 or TRBD2 (5 bases each). The sequence came from a human donor who donated a stem cell graft to a child with acute lymphoblastic leukemia. This material consisted of PBMCs from the stem cell graft donor, taken from the stem cell graft. In DNA form, the CDR3 reads TGTGCCAGCAGCTTAACCGGTGGGGACCTGGAGCAGTTCTTC. Translation gives CASSLTGGDLEQFF.